One T cell receptor beta chain is described in this entry. Sample treatment: oral pan-JAK inhibitor, 5-10 mg twice daily. RNA was extracted and reverse transcribed into cDNA as the sequencing template. The method was immunoSEQ multiplex PCR; TCRdb's version includes in-frame clones alone and lacks a portion of them. The sample shows about 120,000 clones, 53% of them seen only once. This sample was included in a study of CD8+ T cells in alopecia areata. The CDR3 covers 15 residues. Germline CDR1 and CDR2: SGDLS and YYNGEE. Trimming cost V 4 bases and J 4 bases; bases outside gene matches: 10. V and J are TRBV9 and TRBJ1-2; TRBD1 agrees at 7 bases. This TCR was recovered from a human donor with alopecia areata. The sample here was CD4+ T cells sorted from blood, taken at week 4, from a patient treated with tofacitinib. DNA of the CDR3: TGTGCCAGCAGCTCCCGGGACAGTAATGGCTATGGCTACACCTTC. It is translated as CASSSRDSNGYGYTF.